This TCR beta chain was identified in a study of identical twins. Points from the study as a whole: Partial confounding of zero-insertion analyses by invariant MAIT and iNKT cells was possible. Among out-of-frame alpha sequences shared by twins, low generation probability occurred in excess.

It was template switching that added a universal primer site, and there were unique molecular identifiers on the cDNA. MiXCR was run by TCRdb on the 5' RACE reads, yielding one entry per CDR3 protein. The sample includes 150,000 or so distinct CDR3 sequences, approximately 4% of them seen just once. This clonotype was counted ten times or more. Its antigen is not known. Sequencing input: memory T cells sorted from blood. This TCR was recovered from a man between 18 and 29 years old in good health.

The CDR3 sequence is CASSFQLAGGNEQFF. The CDR3 DNA follows: TGTGCCAGCAGTTTCCAACTAGCGGGAGGTAATGAGCAGTTCTTC. The chain couples TRBV28 to TRBJ2-1; 12 bases agree with TRBD2. The CDR3 totals 15 residues. CDR1 is MDHEN and CDR2 is SYDVKM in the germline V gene. The junction had 4 bases not matched to a gene; V was cut back by 3 bases and J by 7 bases.